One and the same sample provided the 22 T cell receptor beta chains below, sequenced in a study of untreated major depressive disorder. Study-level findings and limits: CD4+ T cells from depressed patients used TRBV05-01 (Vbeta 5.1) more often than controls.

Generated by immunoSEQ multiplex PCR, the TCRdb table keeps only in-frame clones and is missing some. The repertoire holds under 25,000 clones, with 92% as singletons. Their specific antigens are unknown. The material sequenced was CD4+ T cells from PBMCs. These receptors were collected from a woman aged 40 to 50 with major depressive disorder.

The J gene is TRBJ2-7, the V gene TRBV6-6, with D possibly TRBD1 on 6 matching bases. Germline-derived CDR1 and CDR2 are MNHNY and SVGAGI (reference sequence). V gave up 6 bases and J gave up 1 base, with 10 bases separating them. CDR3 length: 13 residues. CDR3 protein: CASRNRVSYEQYV. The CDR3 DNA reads TGTGCCAGCAGAAACAGGGTTTCCTACGAGCAGTACGTC.

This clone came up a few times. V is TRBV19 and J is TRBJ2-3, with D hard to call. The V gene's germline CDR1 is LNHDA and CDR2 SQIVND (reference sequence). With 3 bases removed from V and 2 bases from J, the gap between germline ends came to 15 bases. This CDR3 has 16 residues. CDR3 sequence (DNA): TGTGCCAGTAGTATTGAGAGACTGTTGCTCACAGATACGCAGTATTTT. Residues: CASSIERLLLTDTQYF.

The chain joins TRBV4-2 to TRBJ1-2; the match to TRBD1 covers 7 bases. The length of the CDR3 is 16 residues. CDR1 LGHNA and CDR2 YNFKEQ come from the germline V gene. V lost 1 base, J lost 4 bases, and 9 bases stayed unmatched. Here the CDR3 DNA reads TGTGCCAGCAGCCAAGTCTCTGAGGGGGCAGTCTATGGCTACACCTTC. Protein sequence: CASSQVSEGAVYGYTF.

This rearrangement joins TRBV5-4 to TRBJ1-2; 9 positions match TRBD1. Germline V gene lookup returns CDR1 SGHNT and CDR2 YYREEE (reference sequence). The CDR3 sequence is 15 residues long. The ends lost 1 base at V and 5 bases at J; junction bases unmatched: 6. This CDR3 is CASSLLDRGFYGYTF. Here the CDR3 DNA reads TGTGCCAGCAGCTTGTTGGACAGGGGCTTTTATGGCTACACCTTC.

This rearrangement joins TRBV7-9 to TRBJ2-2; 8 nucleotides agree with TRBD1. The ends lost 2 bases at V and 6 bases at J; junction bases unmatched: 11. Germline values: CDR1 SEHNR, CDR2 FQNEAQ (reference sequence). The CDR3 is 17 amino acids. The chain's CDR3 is CASSLWARTGMAGELFF. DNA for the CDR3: TGTGCCAGCAGCTTATGGGCTCGGACAGGGATGGCCGGGGAGCTGTTTTTT.

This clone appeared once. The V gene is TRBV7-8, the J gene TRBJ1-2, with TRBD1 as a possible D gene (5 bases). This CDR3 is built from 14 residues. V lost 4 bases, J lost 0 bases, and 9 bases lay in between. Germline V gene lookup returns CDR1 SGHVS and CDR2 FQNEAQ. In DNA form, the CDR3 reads TGTGCCAGCAGCTCGTCGACAGCTAACTATGGCTACACCTTC. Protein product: CASSSSTANYGYTF.

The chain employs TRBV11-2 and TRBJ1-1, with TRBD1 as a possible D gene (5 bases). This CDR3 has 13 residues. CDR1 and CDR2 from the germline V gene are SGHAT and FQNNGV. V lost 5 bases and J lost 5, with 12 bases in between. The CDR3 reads CASSLGGWTEAFF. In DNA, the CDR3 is TGTGCCAGCAGCCTGGGGGGGTGGACTGAAGCTTTCTTT.

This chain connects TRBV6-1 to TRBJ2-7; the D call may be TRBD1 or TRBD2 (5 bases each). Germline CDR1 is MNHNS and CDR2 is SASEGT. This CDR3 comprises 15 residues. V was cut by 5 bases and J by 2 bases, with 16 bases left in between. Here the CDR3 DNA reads TGTGCCAGCAGTCGGGACCCCGGGCGGGCCTACGAGCAGTACGTC. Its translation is CASSRDPGRAYEQYV.

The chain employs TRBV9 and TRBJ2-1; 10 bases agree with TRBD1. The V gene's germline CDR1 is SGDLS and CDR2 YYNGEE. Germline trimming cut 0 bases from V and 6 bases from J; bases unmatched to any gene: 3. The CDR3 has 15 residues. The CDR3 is CASSVGGQGINEQFF. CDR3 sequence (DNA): TGTGCCAGCAGCGTAGGGGGACAGGGGATCAATGAGCAGTTCTTC.

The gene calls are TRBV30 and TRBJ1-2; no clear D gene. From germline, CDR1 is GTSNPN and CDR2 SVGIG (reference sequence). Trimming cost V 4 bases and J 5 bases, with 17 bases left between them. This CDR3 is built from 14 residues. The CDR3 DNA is TGTGCCTGGAATGTGGGATCATACCTTTATGGCTACACCTTC. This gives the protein CAWNVGSYLYGYTF.

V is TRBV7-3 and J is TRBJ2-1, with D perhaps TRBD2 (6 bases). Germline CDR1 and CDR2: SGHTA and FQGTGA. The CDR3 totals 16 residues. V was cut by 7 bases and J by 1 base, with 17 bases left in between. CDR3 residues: CASTFTAGLSYNEQFF. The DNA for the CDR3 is TGTGCCAGCACCTTCACCGCGGGACTGTCCTACAATGAGCAGTTCTTC. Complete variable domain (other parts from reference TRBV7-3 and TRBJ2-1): GAGVSQTPSNKVTEKGKYVELRCDPISGHTALYWYRQSLGQGPEFLIYFQGTGAADDSGLPNDRFFAVRPEGSVSTLKIQRTERGDSAVYLCASTFTAGLSYNEQFFGPGTRLTVL.

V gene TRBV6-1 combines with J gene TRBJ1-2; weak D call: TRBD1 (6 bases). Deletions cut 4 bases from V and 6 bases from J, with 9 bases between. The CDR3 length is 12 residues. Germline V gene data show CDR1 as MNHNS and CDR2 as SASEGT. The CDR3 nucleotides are TGTGCCAGCAGTGGACAGGTGGATGGCTACACCTTC. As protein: CASSGQVDGYTF.

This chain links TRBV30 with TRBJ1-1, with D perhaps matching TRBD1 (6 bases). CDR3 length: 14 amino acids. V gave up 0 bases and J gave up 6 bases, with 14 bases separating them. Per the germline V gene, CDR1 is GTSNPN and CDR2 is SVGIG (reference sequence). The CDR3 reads CAWSVWGAAAEAFF. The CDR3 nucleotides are TGTGCCTGGAGTGTTTGGGGGGCGGCGGCTGAAGCTTTCTTT.

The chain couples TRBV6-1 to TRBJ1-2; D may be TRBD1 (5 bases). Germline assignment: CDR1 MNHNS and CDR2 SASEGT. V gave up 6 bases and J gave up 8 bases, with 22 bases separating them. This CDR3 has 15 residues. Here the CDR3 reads CASRVYRDSARGYTF. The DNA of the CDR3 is TGTGCCAGCAGAGTATACCGGGACTCAGCGCGAGGCTACACCTTC.

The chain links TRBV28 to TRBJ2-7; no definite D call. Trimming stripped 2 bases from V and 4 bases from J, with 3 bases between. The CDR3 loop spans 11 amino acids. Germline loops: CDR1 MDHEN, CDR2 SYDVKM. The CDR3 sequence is CASSLEYEQYF. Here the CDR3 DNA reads TGTGCCAGCAGTTTAGAGTACGAGCAGTACTTC.

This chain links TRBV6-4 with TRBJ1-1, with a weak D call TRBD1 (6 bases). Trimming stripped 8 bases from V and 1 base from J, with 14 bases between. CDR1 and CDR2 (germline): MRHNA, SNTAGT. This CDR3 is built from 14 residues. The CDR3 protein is CASRAKQGNTEAFF. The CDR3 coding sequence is TGTGCCAGCCGGGCTAAACAGGGGAACACTGAAGCTTTCTTT.

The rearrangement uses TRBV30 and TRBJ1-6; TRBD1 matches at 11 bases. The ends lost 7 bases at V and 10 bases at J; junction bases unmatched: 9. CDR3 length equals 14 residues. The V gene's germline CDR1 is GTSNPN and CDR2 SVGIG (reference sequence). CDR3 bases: TGTGCCTTAACCTTAGGGACAGGGGGATCACCCCTCCACTTT. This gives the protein CALTLGTGGSPLHF.

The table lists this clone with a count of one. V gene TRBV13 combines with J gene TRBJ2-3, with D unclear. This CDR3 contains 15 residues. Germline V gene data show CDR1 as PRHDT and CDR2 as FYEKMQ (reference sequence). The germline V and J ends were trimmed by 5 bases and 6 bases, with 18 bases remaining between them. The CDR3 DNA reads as TGTGCCAGCAGCCCCTCCGTATTTTCTCACGATACGCAGTATTTT. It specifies CASSPSVFSHDTQYF.

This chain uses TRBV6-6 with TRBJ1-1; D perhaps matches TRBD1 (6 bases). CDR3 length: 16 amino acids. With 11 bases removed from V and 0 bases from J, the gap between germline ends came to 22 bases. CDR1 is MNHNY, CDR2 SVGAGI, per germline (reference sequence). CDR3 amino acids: CAGVPGAGGMNTEAFF. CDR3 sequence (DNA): TGTGCCGGGGTGCCGGGGGCGGGAGGGATGAACACTGAAGCTTTCTTT.

CDR3 in amino acids: CASSLRGAYEQYV. In DNA, the CDR3 is TGTGCCAGCAGTTTACGGGGTGCCTACGAGCAGTACGTC. J is TRBJ2-7 and V is TRBV28, with D possibly being TRBD2 (5 bases). The V end was cut by 2 bases, the J end by 2 bases, with 7 bases between. Germline V gene sequence: CDR1 MDHEN, CDR2 SYDVKM. The CDR3 covers 13 residues.

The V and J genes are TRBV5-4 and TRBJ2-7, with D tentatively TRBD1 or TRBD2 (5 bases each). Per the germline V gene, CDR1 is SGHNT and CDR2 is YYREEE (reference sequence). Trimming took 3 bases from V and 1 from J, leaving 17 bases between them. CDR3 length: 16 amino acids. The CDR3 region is CASSWGTGGRSYEQYF. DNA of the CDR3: TGTGCCAGCAGCTGGGGAACTGGGGGTAGATCCTACGAGCAGTACTTC.

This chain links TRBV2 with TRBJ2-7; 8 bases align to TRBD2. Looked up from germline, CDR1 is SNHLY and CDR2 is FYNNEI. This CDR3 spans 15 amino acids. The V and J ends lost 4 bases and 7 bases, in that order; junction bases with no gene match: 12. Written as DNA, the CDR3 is TGTGCCAGCAGTGTAGGCGGACTAGCTTCGGGAGAGCAGTACTTC. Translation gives CASSVGGLASGEQYF.